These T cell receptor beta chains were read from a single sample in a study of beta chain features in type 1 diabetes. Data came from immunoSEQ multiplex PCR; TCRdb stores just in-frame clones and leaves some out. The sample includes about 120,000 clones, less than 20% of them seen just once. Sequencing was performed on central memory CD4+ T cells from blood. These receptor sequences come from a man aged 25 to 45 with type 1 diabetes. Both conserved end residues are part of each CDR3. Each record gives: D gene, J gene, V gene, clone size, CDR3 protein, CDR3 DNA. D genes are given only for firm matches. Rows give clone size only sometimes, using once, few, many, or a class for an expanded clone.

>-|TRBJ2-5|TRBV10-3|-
CAISVTGRETQYF
TGTGCCATCAGTGTCACAGGGCGAGAGACCCAGTACTTC
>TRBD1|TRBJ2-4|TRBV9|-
CASGSGGAKNIQYF
TGTGCCAGCGGGTCAGGGGGAGCCAAAAACATTCAGTACTTC
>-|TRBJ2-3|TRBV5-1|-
CASSFGSNTDTQYF
TGCGCCAGCAGCTTCGGTTCTAACACAGATACGCAGTATTTT
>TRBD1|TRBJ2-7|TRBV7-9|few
CASSLLTGAYEQYF
TGTGCCAGCAGCCTACTGACAGGGGCCTACGAGCAGTACTTC
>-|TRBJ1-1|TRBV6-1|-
CASSEAWEAFF
TGTGCCAGCAGTGAGGCCTGGGAAGCTTTCTTT
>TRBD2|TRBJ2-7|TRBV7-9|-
CASSLLAGSIYEQYF
TGTGCCAGCAGCTTACTAGCGGGTTCTATCTACGAGCAGTACTTC
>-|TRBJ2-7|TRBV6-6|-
CASSRGLGEQYF
TGTGCCAGCAGTCGCGGTTTGGGCGAGCAGTACTTC
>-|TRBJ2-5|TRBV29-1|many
CSVEAIQETQYF
TGCAGCGTTGAGGCAATCCAAGAGACCCAGTACTTC
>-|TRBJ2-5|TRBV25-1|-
CASSEYGGVQETQYF
TGTGCCAGCAGTGAATATGGTGGTGTCCAAGAGACCCAGTACTTC
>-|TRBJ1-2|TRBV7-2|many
CASSLNGGADGYTF
TGTGCCAGCAGCTTAAACGGGGGCGCGGATGGCTACACCTTC
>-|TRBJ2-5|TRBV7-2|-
CASSPQGNDGETQYF
TGTGCCAGCAGCCCGCAGGGGAATGATGGAGAGACCCAGTACTTC
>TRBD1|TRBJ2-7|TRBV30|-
CAWTKPRGQGSYEQYF
TGTGCCTGGACCAAACCCCGGGGACAGGGCTCCTACGAGCAGTACTTC
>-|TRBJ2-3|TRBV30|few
CAWSVYRVQVTQYF
TGTGCCTGGAGTGTGTACAGGGTGCAGGTTACGCAGTATTTT
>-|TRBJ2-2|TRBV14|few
CASRLQGTGELFF
TGTGCCAGCAGGTTACAGGGTACCGGGGAGCTGTTTTTT
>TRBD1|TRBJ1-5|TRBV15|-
CATSPGTGYNQPQHF
TGTGCCACCAGCCCCGGGACAGGTTACAATCAGCCCCAGCATTTT
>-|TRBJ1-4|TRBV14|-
CASSQRTVPNGKLFF
TGTGCCAGCAGCCAGAGGACAGTCCCGAACGGAAAACTGTTTTTT
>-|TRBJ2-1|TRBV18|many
CASTSTASYNEQFF
TGTGCCAGCACCTCCACCGCCTCCTACAATGAGCAGTTCTTC
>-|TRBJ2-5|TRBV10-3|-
CASSYGETQYF
TGTGCCAGCAGTTACGGAGAGACCCAGTACTTC
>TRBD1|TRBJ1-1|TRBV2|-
CASRDRVWGFAFF
TGTGCCAGCAGGGACAGGGTTTGGGGGTTTGCTTTCTTT
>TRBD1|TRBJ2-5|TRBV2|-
CASKLKGAETQYF
TGTGCCAGCAAACTCAAGGGGGCAGAGACCCAGTACTTC
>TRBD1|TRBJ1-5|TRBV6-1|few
CASRDRDRVQPQHF
TGTGCCAGCAGGGACCGGGACAGAGTCCAGCCCCAGCATTTT
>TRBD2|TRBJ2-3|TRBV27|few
CASRRTSGGPLLSTDTQYF
TGTGCCAGCAGGCGGACTAGCGGGGGGCCCCTTTTATCCACAGATACGCAGTATTTT
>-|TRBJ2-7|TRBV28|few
CASSFLRYEQYF
TGTGCCAGCAGTTTTCTACGGTACGAGCAGTACTTC
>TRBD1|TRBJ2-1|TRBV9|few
CASSVDGQGYNEQFF
TGTGCCAGCAGCGTAGACGGACAGGGCTACAATGAGCAGTTCTTC
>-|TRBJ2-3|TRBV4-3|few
CASSPLPTRFTDTQYF
TGCGCCAGCAGCCCCCTCCCGACTAGATTCACAGATACGCAGTATTTT
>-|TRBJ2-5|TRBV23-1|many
CASSPRGGFQQETQYF
TGCGCCAGCAGTCCTCGAGGGGGTTTCCAGCAAGAGACCCAGTACTTC
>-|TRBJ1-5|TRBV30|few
CAWSSDSNQPQHF
TGTGCCTGGAGCTCGGATAGCAATCAGCCCCAGCATTTT
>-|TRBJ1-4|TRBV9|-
CASSPSAWGAGNEKLFF
TGTGCCAGCAGCCCGAGTGCATGGGGCGCAGGTAATGAAAAACTGTTTTTT
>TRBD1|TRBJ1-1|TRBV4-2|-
CASSQGEGGEGEAFF
TGTGCCAGCAGCCAAGGCGAAGGGGGCGAGGGTGAAGCTTTCTTT
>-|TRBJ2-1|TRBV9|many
CASSPIRGDEQFF
TGTGCCAGCAGCCCGATAAGGGGGGATGAGCAGTTCTTC
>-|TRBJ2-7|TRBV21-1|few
CAIYEQYF
TGTGCCATATACGAGCAGTACTTC
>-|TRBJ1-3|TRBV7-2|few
CASRFGGSGNTIYF
TGTGCCAGCAGATTTGGGGGCTCTGGAAACACCATATATTTT
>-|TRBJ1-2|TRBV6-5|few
CASSFGTTSGYTF
TGTGCCAGCAGTTTCGGGACTACCTCTGGCTACACCTTC
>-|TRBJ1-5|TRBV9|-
CASSVEADSNQPQHF
TGTGCCAGCAGCGTAGAAGCGGATAGCAATCAGCCCCAGCATTTT
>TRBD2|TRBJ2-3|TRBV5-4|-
CASSLGRRGGDTDTQYF
TGTGCCAGCAGCTTGGGGCGGCGGGGGGGCGACACAGATACGCAGTATTTT
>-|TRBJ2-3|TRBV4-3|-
CASSQDGRDTDTQYF
TGCGCCAGCAGCCAAGATGGTAGGGACACAGATACGCAGTATTTT
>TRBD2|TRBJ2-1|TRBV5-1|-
CASRISSGDYNEQFF
TGCGCCAGCAGGATTAGTAGCGGGGATTACAATGAGCAGTTCTTC
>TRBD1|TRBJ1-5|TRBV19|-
CASSISSTGSNQPQHF
TGTGCCAGTAGTATTTCGTCGACAGGGAGCAATCAGCCCCAGCATTTT
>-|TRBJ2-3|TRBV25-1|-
CASSDGALRPTDTQYF
TGTGCCAGCAGTGACGGGGCATTACGGCCCACAGATACGCAGTATTTT
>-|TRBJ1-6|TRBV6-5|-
CASSPDIQNSPLHF
TGTGCCAGCAGTCCTGACATCCAGAATTCACCCCTCCACTTT
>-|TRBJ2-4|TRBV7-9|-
CASSLDPGTKNIQYF
TGTGCCAGCAGCTTAGATCCGGGGACCAAAAACATTCAGTACTTC
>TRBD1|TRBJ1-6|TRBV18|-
CASSPPGGTGESPLHF
TGTGCCAGCTCACCACCGGGCGGGACAGGGGAATCACCCCTCCACTTT
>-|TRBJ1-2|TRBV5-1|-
CASSLRGNYGYTF
TGCGCCAGCAGCTTGCGAGGGAACTATGGCTACACCTTC
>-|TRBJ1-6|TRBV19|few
CASSRAGANSPLHF
TGTGCCAGTAGTAGAGCAGGAGCAAATTCACCCCTCCACTTT